A single sample is the source of the 21 T cell receptor beta chains below, sequenced in a study of T cell responses to AZD1222 COVID-19 vaccine. Measured with immunoSEQ multiplex PCR; TCRdb has only the in-frame clones, and not every one. Counted here are nearly 35,000 clones, more than 75% occurring once; the ten biggest clones make up more than 4%. The sample in question was peripheral blood, obtained 28 days after the second AZD1222 dose. The source of these receptors is an adult who received the AZD1222 COVID-19 vaccine.

This rearrangement joins TRBV12-5 to TRBJ1-2; tentative D call: TRBD1 (6 bases). V was cut by 2 bases and J by 7 bases, with 17 bases left in between. The CDR3 runs to 15 residues. The germline V gene has CDR1 LGHNT and CDR2 FRNRAP. The CDR3 protein is CASGLPRGARGGYTF. In DNA, the CDR3 is TGTGCTAGTGGTTTGCCTAGGGGGGCAAGGGGTGGCTACACCTTC.

The count of this clone is one. The chain joins TRBV18 to TRBJ1-1; 7 bases match TRBD1. CDR1 and CDR2 from the germline V gene are KGHSH and LQKENI. The length of the CDR3 is 15 residues. V trimming: 2 bases; J trimming: 4 bases; junction bases outside the gene matches: 7. CDR3: CASSPGGQGGTEAFF. The CDR3 nucleotides read TGTGCCAGCTCACCAGGCGGCCAGGGGGGCACTGAAGCTTTCTTT.

The rearrangement links TRBV18 to TRBJ1-1; D gene uncertain. CDR3 length: 14 residues. The ends were cut back, 10 bases at V and 1 base at J, with 16 bases in the middle. Germline loops: CDR1 KGHSH, CDR2 LQKENI. The CDR3: CATAPIQRNTEAFF. In DNA, the CDR3 is TGTGCCACCGCTCCCATTCAGCGGAACACTGAAGCTTTCTTT. Complete variable domain (other parts from reference TRBV18 and TRBJ1-1): NAGVMQNPRHLVRRRGQEARLRCSPMKGHSHVYWYRQLPEEGLKFMVYLQKENIIDESGMPKERFSAEFPKEGPSILRIQQVVRGDSAAYFCATAPIQRNTEAFFGQGTRLTVV.

There are a few counts of this clone. The rearrangement links TRBV5-1 to TRBJ2-3; D is ambiguous. CDR3 size: 18 residues. Trimming removed 1 base from V and 0 bases from J, with 18 bases in between. The germline CDR1 and CDR2 sequences are SGHRS and YFSETQ. The CDR3 sequence: CASSLLARTYASTDTQYF. The CDR3 nucleotides read TGCGCCAGCAGCTTGTTGGCGAGGACGTACGCTAGCACAGATACGCAGTATTTT. Full variable domain (missing parts from reference TRBV5-1 and TRBJ2-3): KAGVTQTPRYLIKTRGQQVTLSCSPISGHRSVSWYQQTPGQGLQFLFEYFSETQRNKGNFPGRFSGRQFSNSRSEMNVSTLELGDSALYLCASSLLARTYASTDTQYFGPGTRLTVL.

The V call is TRBV11-3, the J call TRBJ2-3; the D gene is possibly TRBD1 (6 bases). V gave up 5 bases and J gave up 7 bases, with 16 bases separating them. The germline V gene encodes CDR1 SGHNT and CDR2 YENEEA. The CDR3 has 14 residues. The CDR3 sequence: CASSESYRDHTQYF. The CDR3 nucleotides read TGTGCCAGCAGCGAAAGTTACAGGGACCATACGCAGTATTTT.

This clone was recorded only once. The chain employs TRBV24-1 and TRBJ1-5; TRBD1 agrees at 9 bases. The CDR3 is made up of 20 amino acids. V was clipped by 0 bases and J by 1 base; unmatched bases: 12. Germline assignment: CDR1 KGHDR and CDR2 SFDVKD. The CDR3 DNA sequence: TGTGCCACCAGTGATTTGTCTTGGGACAGGGAAAGGGCGAGCAATCAGCCCCAGCATTTT. This translates into CATSDLSWDRERASNQPQHF.

This clone was detected a few times. The rearrangement uses TRBV6-4 and TRBJ1-6; TRBD1 aligns across 7 bases. V shed 5 bases, J shed 9 bases, and the junction held 10 bases outside the gene matches. The germline V gene has CDR1 MRHNA and CDR2 SNTAGT. The CDR3 runs 15 residues. CDR3 protein: CASSLTGASLSPLHF. In DNA, the CDR3 is TGTGCCAGCAGTTTAACAGGGGCCAGTCTTTCACCCCTCCACTTT.

This chain connects TRBV15 to TRBJ2-1; D is perhaps TRBD2 (7 bases). This CDR3 has 15 residues. The V gene's germline CDR1 is LNHNV and CDR2 YYDKDF (reference sequence). V lost 1 base and J lost 8, with 15 bases in between. CDR3 region: CATSRVGGLGYEQFF. For the CDR3, the DNA is TGTGCCACCAGCAGAGTGGGGGGGCTTGGCTATGAGCAGTTCTTC. The variable domain in full, completed from reference TRBV15 and TRBJ2-1, reads DAMVIQNPRYQVTQFGKPVTLSCSQTLNHNVMYWYQQKSSQAPKLLFHYYDKDFNNEADTPDNFQSRRPNTSFCFLDIRSPGLGDTAMYLCATSRVGGLGYEQFFGPGTRLTVL.

V usage is TRBV6-5 and J usage is TRBJ2-7; 10 nucleotides match TRBD2. This CDR3 comprises 13 residues. The V and J ends lost 7 bases and 4 bases, in that order; junction bases with no gene match: 4. Germline V gives CDR1 MNHEY, CDR2 SVGAGI. The CDR3 DNA follows: TGTGCCAGCATGAGCGGGGGGGCGTACGAGCAGTACTTC. Its protein is CASMSGGAYEQYF.

The genes are TRBV7-8 and TRBJ1-4; D perhaps matches TRBD1 (5 bases). The CDR3 length is 13 residues. The germline gives CDR1 SGHVS, CDR2 FQNEAQ. V was trimmed by 5 bases and J by 15 bases, leaving 19 bases between them. This chain's CDR3 is CASSPSRGARVFF. In nucleotides, the CDR3 is TGTGCCAGCAGCCCGTCCCGCGGGGCAAGGGTGTTTTTT. Looking up the rest from reference TRBV7-8 and TRBJ1-4 gives the full variable domain: GAGVSQSPRYKVAKRGQDVALRCDPISGHVSLFWYQQALGQGPEFLTYFQNEAQLDKSGLPSDRFFAERPEGSVSTLKIQRTQQEDSAVYLCASSPSRGARVFFGSGTQLSVL.

V usage is TRBV6-5 and J usage is TRBJ2-3; 7 bases agree with TRBD1. The CDR3 has 15 amino acids. V lost 2 bases to trimming and J lost 6 bases; unmatched junction nucleotides: 8. The germline CDR1 and CDR2 sequences are MNHEY and SVGAGI. CDR3 sequence reads: CASSYETGSRDTQYF. The CDR3 coding sequence is TGTGCCAGCAGTTACGAGACAGGGAGCCGGGATACGCAGTATTTT.

The CDR3 region is CASKLTPNTEAFF. The CDR3 coding sequence is TGTGCCAGCAAACTTACTCCGAACACTGAAGCTTTCTTT. J is TRBJ1-1 and V is TRBV6-5; the D is unclear. This CDR3 comprises 13 residues. V lost 7 bases, J lost 1 base, and 10 bases lay in between. Germline V CDR1 and CDR2: MNHEY, SVGAGI.

The rearrangement links TRBV5-1 to TRBJ2-7; 7 bases are shared with TRBD1. Germline-derived CDR1 and CDR2 are SGHRS and YFSETQ. This CDR3 is 14 amino acids long. With 0 bases clipped from V and 5 bases from J, the junction kept 5 bases outside the gene matches. The CDR3 loop reads CASSLGQGTHEQYV. The CDR3 bases are TGCGCCAGCAGCTTGGGACAGGGCACCCACGAGCAGTACGTC.

The V gene is TRBV2, the J gene TRBJ1-5; 9 bases match TRBD1. The junction had 6 bases not matched to a gene; V was cut back by 6 bases and J by 3 bases. Germline V gene data show CDR1 as SNHLY and CDR2 as FYNNEI. There are 15 residues in the CDR3. Here the CDR3 DNA reads TGTGCCAGCAGACGACAGGGGGTTGACAATCAGCCCCAGCATTTT. It codes for CASRRQGVDNQPQHF.

The V call is TRBV14, the J call TRBJ1-2; D is ambiguous. There are 12 residues in the CDR3. The ends were cut back, 3 bases at V and 4 bases at J, with 6 bases in the middle. Germline CDR1 SGHDN, CDR2 FVKESK. The CDR3 loop reads CASSQGGYGYTF. CDR3 in DNA: TGTGCCAGCAGCCAGGGCGGCTATGGCTACACCTTC.

The chain combines TRBV11-2 with TRBJ2-1; D is ambiguous. Trimming took off 5 bases at V and 9 bases at J, with 14 bases between the two ends. CDR3 length equals 13 residues. Germline V gene sequence: CDR1 SGHAT, CDR2 FQNNGV. This CDR3 reads CASSKEPQLEQFF. The CDR3 DNA reads TGTGCCAGCAGCAAAGAACCCCAGCTTGAGCAGTTCTTC.

The rearrangement joins TRBV5-6 to TRBJ1-6; TRBD1 matches at 10 bases. Germline V lookup: CDR1 SGHDT, CDR2 YYEEEE. The CDR3 is 14 residues long. The trim removed 2 bases at V and 10 bases at J, leaving 3 bases unmatched. CDR3 loop: CASSFDRGLSPLHF. CDR3 nucleotides: TGTGCCAGCAGCTTTGACAGGGGGCTCTCACCCCTCCACTTT.

By share of the sample, this clone is medium-sized. The rearrangement uses TRBV5-8 and TRBJ2-7; D not resolved. The V end lost 0 bases, the J end lost 4 bases, and 11 bases lay between the germline ends. The CDR3 runs 14 residues. Germline V CDR1 and CDR2: SGHTS, YDEGEE. DNA for the CDR3: TGTGCCAGCAGCTTGGGTCAGGTGGAGTACGAGCAGTACGTC. It encodes CASSLGQVEYEQYV.

The chain joins TRBV5-6 to TRBJ2-5; D gene unclear. This CDR3 spans 14 amino acids. Germline V CDR1 and CDR2: SGHDT, YYEEEE. Between the trimmed V and J ends, which lost 4 bases and 6 bases, there was a span of 16 bases. The CDR3 DNA reads TGTGCCAGCAGCATGGACGTGAATAGTAAGACCCAGTACTTC. Protein sequence: CASSMDVNSKTQYF.

This clone showed up just a few times. The gene calls are TRBV4-3 and TRBJ1-3; D gene unclear. This CDR3 spans 12 amino acids. Germline CDR1 LGHNA, CDR2 YSLEER. V was clipped by 0 bases and J by 4 bases, with 1 base between them. The CDR3 region is CASSQEGNTIYF. In nucleotides, the CDR3 is TGCGCCAGCAGCCAAGAGGGAAACACCATATATTTT.

This chain uses TRBV11-1 with TRBJ2-7, with D possibly TRBD2 on 5 matching bases. The CDR3 consists of 14 residues. Trimming stripped 6 bases from V and 0 bases from J, with 12 bases between. Germline-derived CDR1 and CDR2 are SGHAT and FQDESV (reference sequence). The CDR3 is CASSPGYSSYEQYV. CDR3 in DNA: TGTGCCAGCAGTCCGGGGTACAGCTCCTACGAGCAGTACGTC.